This T cell receptor beta chain was identified in a study of T cell changes during pregnancy in multiple sclerosis. TCRdb's copy holds only in-frame clones and misses some; the assay was immunoSEQ multiplex PCR. The table has some 46,000 clones, more than 85% seen once. The germline V gene has CDR1 MNHNS and CDR2 SASEGT. V lost 3 bases and J 8 bases, leaving 11 bases between the germline ends. This CDR3 comprises 13 residues. The sequenced sample was peripheral blood, obtained in the third trimester of pregnancy. V gene TRBV6-1 combines with J gene TRBJ2-1, with D perhaps matching TRBD1 (5 bases). This sequence was found in a female donor with multiple sclerosis, enrolled in a pregnancy study. CDR3 nucleotide sequence: TGTGCCAGCAGTGAGAAGGGGATCTATGAGCAGTTCTTC. Its translation: CASSEKGIYEQFF.